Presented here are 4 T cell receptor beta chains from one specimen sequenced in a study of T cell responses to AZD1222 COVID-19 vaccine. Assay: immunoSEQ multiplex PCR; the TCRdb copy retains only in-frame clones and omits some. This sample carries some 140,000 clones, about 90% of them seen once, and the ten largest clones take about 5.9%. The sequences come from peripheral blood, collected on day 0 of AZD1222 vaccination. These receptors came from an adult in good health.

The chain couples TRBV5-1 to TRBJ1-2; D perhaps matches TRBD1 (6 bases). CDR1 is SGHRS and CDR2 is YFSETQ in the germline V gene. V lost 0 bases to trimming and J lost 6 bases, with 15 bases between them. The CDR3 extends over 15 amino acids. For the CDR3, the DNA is TGCGCCAGCAGCTTGGGGGAAGGATCAGGGGATGGCTACACCTTC. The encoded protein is CASSLGEGSGDGYTF.

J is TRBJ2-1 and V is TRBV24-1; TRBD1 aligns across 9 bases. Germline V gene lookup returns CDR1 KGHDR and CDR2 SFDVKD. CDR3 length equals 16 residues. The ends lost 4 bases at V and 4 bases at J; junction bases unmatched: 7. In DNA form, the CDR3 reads TGTGCCACCAGTGACCGTGGACAGGGGCCTTACAATGAGCAGTTCTTC. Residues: CATSDRGQGPYNEQFF.

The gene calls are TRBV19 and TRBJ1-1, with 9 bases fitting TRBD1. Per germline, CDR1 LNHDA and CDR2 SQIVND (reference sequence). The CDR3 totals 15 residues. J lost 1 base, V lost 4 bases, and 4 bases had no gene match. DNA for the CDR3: TGTGCCAGTAGTAGGACAGGGGACTGGAACACTGAAGCTTTCTTT. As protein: CASSRTGDWNTEAFF. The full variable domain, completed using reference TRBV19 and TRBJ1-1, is DGGITQSPKYLFRKEGQNVTLSCEQNLNHDAMYWYRQDPGQGLRLIYYSQIVNDFQKGDIAEGYSVSREKKESFPLTVTSAQKNPTAFYLCASSRTGDWNTEAFFGQGTRLTVV.

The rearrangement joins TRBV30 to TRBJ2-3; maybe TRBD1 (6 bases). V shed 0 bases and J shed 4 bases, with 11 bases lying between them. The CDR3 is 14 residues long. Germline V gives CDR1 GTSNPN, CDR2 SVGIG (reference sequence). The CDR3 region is CAWSVRRGADTQYF. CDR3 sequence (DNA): TGTGCCTGGAGTGTACGCAGGGGCGCAGATACGCAGTATTTT.